A single TCR beta chain is shown here with its context. Its antigen remains unidentified. These data come from a study of CD8+ T cells in alopecia areata. Overall study: At a dose of 5 to 10 mg twice daily, oral tofacitinib was given to treated patients.

Findings of the study overall: On tofacitinib, scalp and blood still held many of the expanded lesional clones.

Treatment given: oral pan-JAK inhibitor, 5-10 mg twice daily. RNA was extracted and reverse transcribed into cDNA as the sequencing template. Assay: immunoSEQ multiplex PCR; the TCRdb copy retains only in-frame clones and omits some. Of about 300,000 clones in the sample, 55% to 70% were seen once. Sequencing used CD4+ T cells sorted from blood, obtained at week 24, from a patient treated with tofacitinib. The TCR was taken from a human donor with alopecia areata.

CDR3 region: CASSLAVETQYF. As DNA, the CDR3 is TGTGCCAGCAGCTTAGCGGTGGAGACCCAGTACTTC. The gene calls are TRBV7-9 and TRBJ2-5; D not certain. There are 12 residues in the CDR3. V was cut by 0 bases and J by 5 bases, with 4 bases left in between. Germline V gene sequence: CDR1 SEHNR, CDR2 FQNEAQ (reference sequence).